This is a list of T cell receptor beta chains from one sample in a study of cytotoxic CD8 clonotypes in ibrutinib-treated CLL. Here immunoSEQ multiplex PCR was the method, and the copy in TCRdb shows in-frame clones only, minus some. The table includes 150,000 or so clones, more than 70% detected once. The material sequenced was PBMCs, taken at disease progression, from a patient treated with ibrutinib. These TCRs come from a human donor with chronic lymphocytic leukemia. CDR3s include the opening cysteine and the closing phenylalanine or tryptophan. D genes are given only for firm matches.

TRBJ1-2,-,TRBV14,CASKIGGTYGYTF
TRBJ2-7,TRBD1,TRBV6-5,CASSRDRGPPWQYF
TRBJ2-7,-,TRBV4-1,CASSQGSTSSYEQYF
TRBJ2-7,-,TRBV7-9,CASSFGFYEQYF
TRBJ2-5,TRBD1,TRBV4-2,CASSQERGTGRKETQYF
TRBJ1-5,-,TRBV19,CASSITRQPQHF
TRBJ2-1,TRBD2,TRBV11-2,CASSLRTSGRAAYNEQFF
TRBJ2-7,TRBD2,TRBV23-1,CASSQYGTTLVQYF
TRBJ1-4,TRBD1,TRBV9,CASSMTGLNEKLFF
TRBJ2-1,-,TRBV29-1,CSVVSGYNEQFF
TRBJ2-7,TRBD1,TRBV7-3,CASSPRDRGDEQYF
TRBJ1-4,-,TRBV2,CASSEDGGYNEKLFF
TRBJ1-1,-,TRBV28,CASTTTPGARGEAFF